The sequence of this T cell receptor (beta chain) was determined in a study of CD8 T cells in ankylosing spondylitis. Broader study findings: Significant enrichment of disease-linked clones was reportedly seen in matched ankylosing spondylitis synovial fluid. The study identified a TCR beta motif of under ten highly homologous variants that appeared characteristic of ankylosing spondylitis blood. As for the disease-linked clones, they showed a CD8+ phenotype and occurred at relatively low frequencies in peripheral blood. A subset of motif variants has previously been described in the synovial fluid and blood of reactive arthritis.

It was by quantitative 5'-RACE with molecular barcodes that TCR beta libraries were made. Using its own MiXCR run on the 5' RACE reads, TCRdb lists one record per CDR3 protein. Of some 800,000 distinct CDR3 sequences in the sample, approximately 12% were seen once. Germline CDR1 DFQATT, CDR2 SNEGSKA (reference sequence). CDR3 size: 14 residues. V was shortened by 4 bases and J by 0 bases, with 10 bases between the two germline ends. Points on this clonotype: Its matching antigen is unknown.

Source material: blood, either unsorted or a sorted T cell fraction (not recorded which). The chain has TRBV20-1 and TRBJ2-1; the D is unclear. This receptor was taken from a male donor with ankylosing spondylitis. In nucleotides, the CDR3 is TGCAGTGCTATAGCTCCGAGCTCCTACAATGAGCAGTTCTTC. Protein sequence: CSAIAPSSYNEQFF.